This T cell receptor (beta chain) comes out of a study of cytomegalovirus exposure and HLA in healthy donors. Study information: Tens of millions of unique TCR sequences came from HLA-typed donors in an early release. Caucasian-associated ancestry cluster membership applied to 75% to 85% of some 400 genotyped donors.

The primer mix had 60 Vbeta and 13 Jbeta primers. Clones were read by immunoSEQ multiplex PCR, and TCRdb kept only the in-frame ones, dropping some. The table records approximately 73,000 clones, 65% to 85% of them present only once. With regard to this clone: No antigen is known for it.

The CDR3 is 13 amino acids. The V end was cut by 2 bases, the J end by 5 bases, with 10 bases between. Per the germline V gene, CDR1 is SGDLS and CDR2 is YYNGEE. Whole-study findings and limits: Per a prior analysis, the majority of TCR beta V segments were productive roughly 87% or roughly 30% of the time.

The sample taken for sequencing was PBMCs. V usage is TRBV9 and J usage is TRBJ1-1, with D hard to call. This receptor was identified in a woman aged 40 to 50 in good health and CMV-seropositive. The CDR3 here is CASSVAGWTEAFF. CDR3 coding DNA: TGTGCCAGCAGCGTTGCGGGGTGGACTGAAGCTTTCTTT.